Reported below is one T cell receptor (beta chain). Its antigen is still unknown. The source of the sample is a study of long-term antiretroviral therapy in people with HIV. Runs used v3.0 of the immunoSEQ assay and were done at survey level. Sequencing efforts were directed toward about 35,000-50,000 T-cell genomes per sample. Measured with immunoSEQ multiplex PCR; TCRdb has only the in-frame clones, and not every one. The sample lists about 22,000 clones, about 82% occurring once. Findings and caveats of the study: From about 2003 to 2018, blood was obtained, possibly while participants received older ART regimens. Post-treatment diversity went higher with ART but stayed below transplant donor controls. Within the repertoire, clones expanded before ART were dominant at all time points.

The sample consisted of unsorted PBMCs, taken 1.6 years after starting antiretroviral therapy. This sequence originates from a man aged 40-50 years with HIV.

CDR3 protein: CASSPQPSYEQYF. Written as DNA, the CDR3 is TGTGCCAGCAGCCCCCAACCCTCCTACGAGCAGTACTTC. The V call is TRBV7-2, the J call TRBJ2-7; D gene unclear. CDR3 length: 13 residues. The V gene's germline CDR1 is SGHTA and CDR2 FQGNSA. The germline V and J ends were trimmed by 5 bases and 0 bases, with 8 bases remaining between them.